This T cell receptor beta chain was retrieved from a study of cytomegalovirus exposure and HLA in healthy donors. The PCR ran on 60 Vbeta and 13 Jbeta primers. TCRdb keeps only in-frame clones here, not all; method: immunoSEQ multiplex PCR. In the table there are over 150,000 clones, 71% of which are singletons. The CDR3 extends over 16 amino acids. Between the trimmed V and J ends, which lost 3 bases and 3 bases, there was a span of 18 bases. CDR1 KGHSH and CDR2 LQKENI come from the germline V gene. The chain recombines TRBV18 with TRBJ2-7; D may be TRBD2 (6 bases). This TCR came from a woman younger than 45 in good health and CMV-seronegative. Specimen: PBMCs. The CDR3: CASSPARDFQFYEQYF. The CDR3, as DNA: TGTGCCAGCTCACCTGCCCGGGACTTCCAATTCTACGAGCAGTACTTC.